The 13 T cell receptor beta chains reported below all come from one sample, sequenced in a study of T cells in localized non-small cell lung cancer. The assay was immunoSEQ multiplex PCR, and TCRdb's table has in-frame clones only and misses some. The data show approximately 41,000 clones, about 90% seen once. Sequenced material: peripheral blood, taken before any cancer treatment. Every receptor here comes from a female donor older than 55 with stage I squamous cell lung carcinoma.

The J gene is TRBJ1-1, the V gene TRBV9, with D unclear. CDR3 length: 14 amino acids. The V and J ends lost 4 bases and 2 bases respectively, with 12 bases between them. The germline gives CDR1 SGDLS, CDR2 YYNGEE. CDR3: CASSSRRENTEAFF. CDR3 nucleotides: TGTGCCAGCAGCTCCCGACGGGAAAACACTGAAGCTTTCTTT. The full variable domain, rest sourced from reference TRBV9 and TRBJ1-1, is DSGVTQTPKHLITATGQRVTLRCSPRSGDLSVYWYQQSLDQGLQFLIQYYNGEERAKGNILERFSAQQFPDLHSELNLSSLELGDSALYFCASSSRRENTEAFFGQGTRLTVV.

The chain uses TRBV7-2 and TRBJ2-7; 10 nucleotides match TRBD2. With 5 bases clipped from V and 4 bases from J, the junction kept 11 bases outside the gene matches. The germline gives CDR1 SGHTA, CDR2 FQGNSA. The CDR3 contains 16 residues. The CDR3 DNA reads as TGTGCCAGCAGCGGCCCTCGACTAGCGGGTATATACGAGCAGTACTTC. This sequence encodes CASSGPRLAGIYEQYF.

The chain is built from TRBV7-2 and TRBJ2-1; D not certain. Germline CDR1 and CDR2: SGHTA and FQGNSA. V lost 0 bases and J lost 6, with 3 bases in between. The CDR3 consists of 12 residues. The CDR3 DNA sequence: TGTGCCAGCAGCTTAGCGTTCAATGAGCAGTTCTTC. It encodes CASSLAFNEQFF.

The genes are TRBV6-5 and TRBJ1-2, with TRBD1 matching over 12 bases. The ends lost 10 bases at V and 8 bases at J; junction bases unmatched: 8. In germline, CDR1 is MNHEY, CDR2 SVGAGI. The CDR3 loop spans 13 amino acids. The CDR3: CATRDRGHWGYTF. The DNA for the CDR3 is TGTGCCACCCGGGACAGGGGGCATTGGGGCTACACCTTC.

This chain uses TRBV27 with TRBJ2-7, with 10 bases fitting TRBD1. CDR1 MNHEY and CDR2 SMNVEV come from the germline V gene (reference sequence). The CDR3 totals 14 residues. Losses at the gene ends were 4 bases for V and 5 bases for J; bases not matched to a gene: 5. The CDR3 is CASSYRDRGHEQYF. CDR3 DNA: TGTGCCAGCAGTTACCGGGACAGGGGTCACGAGCAGTACTTC.

This clone was counted once. The V call is TRBV6-4, the J call TRBJ1-4; 9 bases map to TRBD1. V shed 2 bases and J 7 bases; nucleotides not matched to a gene: 8. The CDR3 runs to 16 residues. The germline CDR1 and CDR2 sequences are MRHNA and SNTAGT. CDR3 sequence reads: CASSDLTGGRGEKLFF. The CDR3 DNA is TGTGCCAGCAGTGACCTTACAGGGGGCAGGGGTGAAAAACTGTTTTTT.

CDR3: CASSPGLEQYF. CDR3 nucleotides: TGTGCCAGCTCCCCGGGACTCGAGCAGTACTTC. The rearrangement links TRBV7-9 to TRBJ2-7; tentatively, D is TRBD2 (6 bases). The CDR3 runs to 11 residues. V lost 8 bases and J 6 bases, leaving 11 bases between the germline ends. The germline V gene has CDR1 SEHNR and CDR2 FQNEAQ (reference sequence).

Concerning this clone itself: At one end, the junction sequence differs from germline, possibly due to a read error. The CDR3: CASSDGSRNSGYTF. The CDR3 DNA reads TGTGCCAGCTCGGACGGAAGTAGGAACTCTGGCTACACCTTC. V usage is TRBV18 and J usage is TRBJ1-2; no clear D. This CDR3 is 14 amino acids long. The germline V gene encodes CDR1 KGHSH and CDR2 LQKENI.

This chain connects TRBV7-2 to TRBJ2-3, with unresolved D. CDR1 is SGHTA and CDR2 is FQGNSA in the germline V gene. The CDR3 is made up of 12 amino acids. Trimming pared 5 bases from V and 0 bases from J, leaving 3 bases between. The CDR3 DNA follows: TGTGCCAGCAGCCTTAGCACAGATACGCAGTATTTT. Its translation is CASSLSTDTQYF.

The chain links TRBV4-1 to TRBJ1-1; D not resolved. There are 14 residues in the CDR3. Trimming cost V 4 bases and J 1 base, with 10 bases left between them. Germline V CDR1 and CDR2: MGHRA, YSYEKL. The CDR3: CASSPTVANTEAFF. Written as DNA, the CDR3 is TGCGCCAGCAGCCCGACTGTGGCGAACACTGAAGCTTTCTTT.

This rearrangement joins TRBV25-1 to TRBJ2-7, with 9 positions matching TRBD1. J lost 2 bases, V lost 8 bases, and 13 bases had no gene match. The germline gives CDR1 MGHDK, CDR2 SYGVNS. The CDR3 extends over 16 amino acids. CDR3 loop: CASPQPPGQGTYEQYF. CDR3 DNA sequence: TGTGCCAGCCCCCAACCGCCGGGACAGGGAACCTACGAGCAGTACTTC.

The CDR3 is CASGLVEGTGNTIYF. CDR3 nucleotide sequence: TGTGCTAGTGGTTTGGTAGAGGGGACTGGAAACACCATATATTTT. The V gene is TRBV12-5, the J gene TRBJ1-3, with D possibly being TRBD1 (5 bases). CDR1 and CDR2 (germline): LGHNT, FRNRAP. With 0 bases removed from V and 2 bases from J, the gap between germline ends came to 8 bases. This CDR3 contains 15 residues.

CDR3 sequence reads: CATQGAYEQYF. CDR3 DNA sequence: TGTGCCACACAGGGGGCCTACGAGCAGTACTTC. J is TRBJ2-7 and V is TRBV25-1; the match to TRBD1 covers 8 bases. From germline, CDR1 is MGHDK and CDR2 SYGVNS. Losses at the gene ends were 10 bases for V and 2 bases for J; bases not matched to a gene: 1. The CDR3 is 11 amino acids.